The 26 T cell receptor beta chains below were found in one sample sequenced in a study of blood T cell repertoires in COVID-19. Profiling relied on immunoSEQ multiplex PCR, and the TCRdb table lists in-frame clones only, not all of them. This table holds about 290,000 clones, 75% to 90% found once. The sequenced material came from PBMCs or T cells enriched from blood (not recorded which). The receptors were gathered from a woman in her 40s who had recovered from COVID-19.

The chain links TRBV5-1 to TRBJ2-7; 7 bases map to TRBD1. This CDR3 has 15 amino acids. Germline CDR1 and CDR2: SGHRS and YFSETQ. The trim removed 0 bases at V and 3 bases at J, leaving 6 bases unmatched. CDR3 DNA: TGCGCCAGCAGCTTGGCCTTGACAGGGAACTACGAGCAGTACTTC. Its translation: CASSLALTGNYEQYF.

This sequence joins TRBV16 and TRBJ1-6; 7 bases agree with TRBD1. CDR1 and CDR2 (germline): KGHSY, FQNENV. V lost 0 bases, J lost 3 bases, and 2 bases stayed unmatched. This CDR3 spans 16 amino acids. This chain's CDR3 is CASSQSRDSYNSPLHF. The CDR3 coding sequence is TGTGCCAGCAGCCAATCCCGGGACAGCTATAATTCACCCCTCCACTTT.

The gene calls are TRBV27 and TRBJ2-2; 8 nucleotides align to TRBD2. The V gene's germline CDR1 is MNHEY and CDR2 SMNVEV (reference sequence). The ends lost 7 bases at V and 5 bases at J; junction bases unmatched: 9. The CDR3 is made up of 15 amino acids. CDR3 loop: CASTRAGVGTGELFF. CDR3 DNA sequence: TGTGCCAGCACCCGAGCGGGAGTGGGTACCGGGGAGCTGTTTTTT.

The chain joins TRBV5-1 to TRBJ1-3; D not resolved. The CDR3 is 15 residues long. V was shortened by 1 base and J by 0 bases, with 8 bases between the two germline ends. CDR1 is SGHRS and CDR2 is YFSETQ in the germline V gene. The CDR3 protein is CASSLRGGSGNTIYF. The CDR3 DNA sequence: TGCGCCAGCAGCTTGAGAGGAGGCTCTGGAAACACCATATATTTT.

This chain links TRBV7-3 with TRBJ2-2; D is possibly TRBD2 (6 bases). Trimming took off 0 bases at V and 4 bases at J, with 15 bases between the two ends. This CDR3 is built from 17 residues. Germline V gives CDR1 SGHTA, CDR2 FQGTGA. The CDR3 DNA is TGTGCCAGCAGCTTAACGGGGCGGGGCCGAAGCACCGGGGAGCTGTTTTTT. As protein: CASSLTGRGRSTGELFF.

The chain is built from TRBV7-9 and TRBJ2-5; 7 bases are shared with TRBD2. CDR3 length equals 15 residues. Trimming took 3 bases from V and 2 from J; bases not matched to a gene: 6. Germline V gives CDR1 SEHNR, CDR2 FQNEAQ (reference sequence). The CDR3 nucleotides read TGTGCCAGCAGCTTGGGAGCGGGGCAGCAAGAGACCCAGTACTTC. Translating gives CASSLGAGQQETQYF.

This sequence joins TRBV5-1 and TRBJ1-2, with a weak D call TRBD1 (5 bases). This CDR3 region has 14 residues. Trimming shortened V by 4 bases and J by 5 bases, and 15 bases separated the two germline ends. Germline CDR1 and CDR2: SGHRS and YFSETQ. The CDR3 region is CASSQSPGSYGYTF. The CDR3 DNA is TGCGCCAGCAGCCAATCTCCAGGGTCTTATGGCTACACCTTC.

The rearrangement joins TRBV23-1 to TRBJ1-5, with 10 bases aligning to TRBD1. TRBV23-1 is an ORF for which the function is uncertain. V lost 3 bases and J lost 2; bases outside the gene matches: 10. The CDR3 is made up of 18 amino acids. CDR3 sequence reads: CASSQVPGQGRGNQPQHF. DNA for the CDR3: TGCGCCAGCAGTCAGGTTCCGGGACAGGGGAGGGGCAATCAGCCCCAGCATTTT.

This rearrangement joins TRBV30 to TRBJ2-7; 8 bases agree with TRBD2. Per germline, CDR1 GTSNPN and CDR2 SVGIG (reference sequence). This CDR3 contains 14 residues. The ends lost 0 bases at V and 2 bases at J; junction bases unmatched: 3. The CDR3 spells CAWSVTSGPYEQYF. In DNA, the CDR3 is TGTGCCTGGAGTGTAACTAGCGGACCCTACGAGCAGTACTTC.

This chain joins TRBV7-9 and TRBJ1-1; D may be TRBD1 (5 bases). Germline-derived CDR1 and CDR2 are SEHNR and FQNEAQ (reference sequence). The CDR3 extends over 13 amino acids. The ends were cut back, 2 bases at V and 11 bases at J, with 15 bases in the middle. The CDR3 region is CASSLPGLGGAFF. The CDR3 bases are TGTGCCAGCAGCTTACCAGGGCTCGGCGGCGCTTTCTTT. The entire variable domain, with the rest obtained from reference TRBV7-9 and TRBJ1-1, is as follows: DTGVSQNPRHKITKRGQNVTFRCDPISEHNRLYWYRQTLGQGPEFLTYFQNEAQLEKSRLLSDRFSAERPKGSFSTLEIQRTEQGDSAMYLCASSLPGLGGAFFGQGTRLTVV.

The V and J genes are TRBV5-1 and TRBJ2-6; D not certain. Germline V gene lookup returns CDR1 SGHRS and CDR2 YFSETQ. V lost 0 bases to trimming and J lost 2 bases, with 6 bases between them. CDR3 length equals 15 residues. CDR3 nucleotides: TGCGCCAGCAGCTTGGTGGGCACTGGGGCCAACGTCCTGACTTTC. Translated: CASSLVGTGANVLTF.

CDR3 protein: CASAGGTHSTYGYTF. CDR3 nucleotides: TGTGCCAGTGCGGGAGGGACCCACTCCACCTATGGCTACACCTTC. This sequence joins TRBV19 and TRBJ1-2; possible D gene TRBD1, 5 bases. The CDR3 is 15 amino acids. Germline V gene sequence: CDR1 LNHDA, CDR2 SQIVND (reference sequence). V was trimmed by 8 bases and J by 4 bases, leaving 20 bases between them.

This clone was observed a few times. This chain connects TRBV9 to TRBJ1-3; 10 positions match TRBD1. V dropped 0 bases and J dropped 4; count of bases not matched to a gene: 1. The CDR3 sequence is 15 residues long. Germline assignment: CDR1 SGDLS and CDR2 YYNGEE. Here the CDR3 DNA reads TGTGCCAGCAGCGTAGTGGGACAGGGGGGAAACACCATATATTTT. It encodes CASSVVGQGGNTIYF.

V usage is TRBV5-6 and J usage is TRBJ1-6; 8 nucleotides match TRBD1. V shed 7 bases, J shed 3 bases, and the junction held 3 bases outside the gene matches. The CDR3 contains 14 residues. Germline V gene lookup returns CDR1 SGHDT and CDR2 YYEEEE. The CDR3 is CASGQGFYNSPLHF. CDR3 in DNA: TGTGCCAGCGGACAGGGATTCTATAATTCACCCCTCCACTTT.

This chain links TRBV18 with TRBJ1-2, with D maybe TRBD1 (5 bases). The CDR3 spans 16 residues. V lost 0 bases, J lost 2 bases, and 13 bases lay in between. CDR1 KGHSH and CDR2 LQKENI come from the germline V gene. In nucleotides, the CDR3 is TGTGCCAGCTCACCACCGGGTTCGGACACCAACTATGGCTACACCTTC. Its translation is CASSPPGSDTNYGYTF.

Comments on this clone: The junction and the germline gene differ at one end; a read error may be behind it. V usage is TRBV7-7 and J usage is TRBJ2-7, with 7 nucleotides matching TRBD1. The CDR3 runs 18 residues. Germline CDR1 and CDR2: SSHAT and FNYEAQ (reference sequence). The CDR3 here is CASSLVGQALIPSYEQYF. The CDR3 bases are TGTGCTAGCAGCTTAGTCGGACAGGCCTTGATTCCATCCTACGAGCAGTACTTC.

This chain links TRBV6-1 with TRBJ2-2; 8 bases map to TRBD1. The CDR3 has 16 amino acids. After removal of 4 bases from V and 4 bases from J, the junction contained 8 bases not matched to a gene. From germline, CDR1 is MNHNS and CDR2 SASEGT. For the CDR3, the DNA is TGTGCCAGCAGTGGCCGGGACAGGCTGTCCACCGGGGAGCTGTTTTTT. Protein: CASSGRDRLSTGELFF.

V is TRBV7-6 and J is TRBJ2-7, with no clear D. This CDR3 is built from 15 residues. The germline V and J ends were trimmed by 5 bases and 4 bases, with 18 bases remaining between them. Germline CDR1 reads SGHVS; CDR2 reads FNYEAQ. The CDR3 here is CASSNQPPPAYEQYF. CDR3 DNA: TGTGCCAGCAGCAACCAGCCTCCGCCAGCGTACGAGCAGTACTTC.

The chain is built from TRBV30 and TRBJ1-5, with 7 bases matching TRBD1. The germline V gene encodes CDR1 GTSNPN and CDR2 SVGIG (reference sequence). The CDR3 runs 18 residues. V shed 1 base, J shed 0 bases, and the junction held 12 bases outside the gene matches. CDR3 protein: CAWSDAHRGSYSNQPQHF. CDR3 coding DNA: TGTGCCTGGAGTGACGCGCACAGGGGATCCTATAGCAATCAGCCCCAGCATTTT.

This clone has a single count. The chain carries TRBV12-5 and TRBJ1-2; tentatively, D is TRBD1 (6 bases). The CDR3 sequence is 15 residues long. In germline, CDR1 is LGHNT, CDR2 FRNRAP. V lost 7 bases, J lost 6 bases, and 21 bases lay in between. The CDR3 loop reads CASALGGALQNGYTF. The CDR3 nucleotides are TGTGCTAGTGCCCTCGGGGGGGCCCTTCAAAATGGCTACACCTTC.

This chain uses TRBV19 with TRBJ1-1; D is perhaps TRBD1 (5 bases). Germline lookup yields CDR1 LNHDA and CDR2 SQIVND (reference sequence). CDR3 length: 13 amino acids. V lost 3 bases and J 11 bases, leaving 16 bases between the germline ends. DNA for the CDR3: TGTGCCAGTAGTATCCGGGGGGTCGCCTCCGCTTTCTTT. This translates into CASSIRGVASAFF.

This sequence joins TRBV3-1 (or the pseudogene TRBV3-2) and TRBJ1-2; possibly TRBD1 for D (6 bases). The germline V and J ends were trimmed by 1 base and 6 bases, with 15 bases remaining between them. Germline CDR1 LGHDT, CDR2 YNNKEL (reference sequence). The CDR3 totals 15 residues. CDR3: CASSQGAKGEDGYTF. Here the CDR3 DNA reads TGTGCCAGCAGCCAAGGGGCAAAGGGGGAAGATGGCTACACCTTC.

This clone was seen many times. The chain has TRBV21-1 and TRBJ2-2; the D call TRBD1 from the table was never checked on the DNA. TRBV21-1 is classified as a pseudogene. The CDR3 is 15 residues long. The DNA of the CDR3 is TGTGCCAGCAGCTCGACAGGGAGGAACACCGGGGAGCTGTTTTTT. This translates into CASSSTGRNTGELFF.

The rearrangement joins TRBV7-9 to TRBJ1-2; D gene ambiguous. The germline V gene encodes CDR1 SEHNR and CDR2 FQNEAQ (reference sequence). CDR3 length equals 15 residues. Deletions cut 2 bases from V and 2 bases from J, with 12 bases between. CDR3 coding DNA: TGTGCCAGCAGCTTAACGATCGAGGGAAACTATGGCTACACCTTC. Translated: CASSLTIEGNYGYTF.

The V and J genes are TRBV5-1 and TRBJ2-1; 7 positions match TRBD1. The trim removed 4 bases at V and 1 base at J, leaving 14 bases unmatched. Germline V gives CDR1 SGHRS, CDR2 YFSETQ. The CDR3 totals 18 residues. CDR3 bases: TGCGCCAGCAGCCTAGACAAGCGAGGGGGCCGTTCCTACAATGAGCAGTTCTTC. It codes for CASSLDKRGGRSYNEQFF. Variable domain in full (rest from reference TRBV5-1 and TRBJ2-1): KAGVTQTPRYLIKTRGQQVTLSCSPISGHRSVSWYQQTPGQGLQFLFEYFSETQRNKGNFPGRFSGRQFSNSRSEMNVSTLELGDSALYLCASSLDKRGGRSYNEQFFGPGTRLTVL.

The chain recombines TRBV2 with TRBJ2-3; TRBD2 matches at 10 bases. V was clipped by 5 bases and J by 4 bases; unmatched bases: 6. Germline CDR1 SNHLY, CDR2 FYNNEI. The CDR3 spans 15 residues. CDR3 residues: CASSRQREGSDTQYF. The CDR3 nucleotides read TGTGCCAGCAGTCGTCAGCGGGAGGGTTCAGATACGCAGTATTTT.